Sequencing of this T cell receptor beta chain was carried out in a study of T cells in Graves' hyperthyroidism and ophthalmopathy. This clonotype was detected a few times. RNA transcripts provided the source from which TCR beta CDR3 regions were amplified. HTBI primers drove first-round RT-PCR of the TCR CDR3. TCRdb passed the multiplex PCR reads through MiXCR, listing each CDR3 protein once. The sample contains a few hundred thousand distinct CDR3 sequences, around 18% of which appear only once. Lactation, pregnancy, other autoimmune disease or uncontrolled infection excluded patients. Over 9 ml of fresh peripheral blood supplied the PBMCs. The germline V gene encodes CDR1 MNHEY and CDR2 SVGEGT. V dropped 2 bases and J dropped 1 base, with 10 bases sitting between them. This CDR3 spans 15 amino acids.

The specimen was blood. This sequence originates from a man in his late teens or twenties with Graves' ophthalmopathy. V gene TRBV6-2 or TRBV6-3 combines with J gene TRBJ2-3; D not certain. CDR3 nucleotide sequence: TGTGCCAGCAGTTACGACGACGGCGGCACAGATACGCAGTATTTT. It specifies CASSYDDGGTDTQYF.